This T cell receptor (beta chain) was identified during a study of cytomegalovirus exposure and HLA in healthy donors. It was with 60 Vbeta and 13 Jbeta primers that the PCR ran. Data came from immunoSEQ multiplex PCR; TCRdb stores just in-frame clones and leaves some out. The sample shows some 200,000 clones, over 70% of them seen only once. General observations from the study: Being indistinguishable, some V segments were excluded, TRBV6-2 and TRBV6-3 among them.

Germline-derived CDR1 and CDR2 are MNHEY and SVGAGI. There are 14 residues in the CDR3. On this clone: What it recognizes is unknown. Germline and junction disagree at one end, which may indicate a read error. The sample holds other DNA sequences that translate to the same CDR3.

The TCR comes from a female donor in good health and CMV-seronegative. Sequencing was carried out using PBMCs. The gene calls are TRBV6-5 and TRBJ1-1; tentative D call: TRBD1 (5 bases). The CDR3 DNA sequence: TGTGCCAGCAGTTACAGGGGCCGAGGCACTGAAGCTTTCTTC. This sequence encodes CASSYRGRGTEAFF.